These 32 T cell receptor beta chains share one sample of origin, sequenced in a study of cytomegalovirus exposure and HLA in healthy donors. Amplification used 60 Vbeta primers and 13 Jbeta primers. Repertoires were generated with immunoSEQ multiplex PCR, while TCRdb's copy carries only in-frame clones and drops some. This sample has around 140,000 clones, with around three quarters found just once. Source material: PBMCs. The receptor set was obtained from a woman in her thirties or forties in good health and CMV-seropositive.

In nucleotides, the CDR3 is TGTGCCAGCAGCGTCGCCCGGTTTACTAGCGGGTCCCAGTACTTC. It encodes CASSVARFTSGSQYF. The genes are TRBV7-2 and TRBJ2-5; 9 bases align to TRBD2. Trimming at V came to 5 bases and at J to 9 bases, leaving 13 bases not matched to a gene. Looked up from germline, CDR1 is SGHTA and CDR2 is FQGNSA. The CDR3 covers 15 residues. Using reference TRBV7-2 and TRBJ2-5 for the parts outside the CDR3, the full variable domain is GAGVSQSPSNKVTEKGKDVELRCDPISGHTALYWYRQSLGQGLEFLIYFQGNSAPDKSGLPSDRFSAERTGGSVSTLTIQRTQQEDSAVYLCASSVARFTSGSQYFGPGTRLLVL.

As DNA, the CDR3 is TGTGCCAGCAGCCCCGGACAGCTGGGTCAGCCCCAGCATTTT. Protein sequence: CASSPGQLGQPQHF. The chain recombines TRBV5-5 with TRBJ1-5; D possibly corresponds to TRBD1 (6 bases). V shed 4 bases and J shed 6 bases, with 14 bases lying between them. The germline V gene has CDR1 SGHKS and CDR2 YYEKEE (reference sequence). CDR3 length equals 14 residues.

The rearrangement links TRBV2 to TRBJ2-3; D gene ambiguous. V lost 6 bases, J lost 5 bases, and 15 bases lay in between. The CDR3 runs 14 residues. Per germline, CDR1 SNHLY and CDR2 FYNNEI. CDR3: CASRERSLGDTQYF. The DNA of the CDR3 is TGTGCCAGCAGAGAGCGAAGTCTCGGAGATACGCAGTATTTT.

The chain is built from TRBV5-1 and TRBJ2-5; D possibly corresponds to TRBD2 (5 bases). The CDR3 totals 17 residues. The germline CDR1 and CDR2 sequences are SGHRS and YFSETQ. V was cut by 4 bases and J by 5 bases, with 24 bases left in between. The DNA for the CDR3 is TGCGCCAGCAGCCGACCCGAGAGATGGTTGGGAGTGGAGACCCAGTACTTC. Translated, it gives CASSRPERWLGVETQYF.

The chain joins TRBV9 to TRBJ2-1, with TRBD2 identical over 11 bases. Germline V gene lookup returns CDR1 SGDLS and CDR2 YYNGEE. V shed 3 bases, J shed 10 bases, and the junction held 12 bases outside the gene matches. There are 16 residues in the CDR3. CDR3 residues: CASSAGLAVQGREQFF. CDR3 bases: TGTGCCAGCAGCGCGGGACTAGCGGTCCAGGGGCGGGAGCAGTTCTTC.

DNA for the CDR3: TGTGCCAGCTCACCACCGGAAGCGGGAGGCCAGTACTTC. Its protein is CASSPPEAGGQYF. The chain uses TRBV18 and TRBJ2-7; 9 bases map to TRBD2. Germline V gene lookup returns CDR1 KGHSH and CDR2 LQKENI. CDR3 length: 13 residues. With V trimmed by 0 bases and J by 10 bases, 4 bases remained unmatched.

V and J are TRBV5-1 and TRBJ2-5, with 15 bases lining up with TRBD2. The CDR3 runs 17 residues. Per germline, CDR1 SGHRS and CDR2 YFSETQ. V lost 1 base, J lost 4 bases, and 5 bases stayed unmatched. This chain's CDR3 is CASSLMGLAGGGETQYF. CDR3 nucleotides: TGCGCCAGCAGCTTGATGGGACTAGCGGGAGGTGGAGAGACCCAGTACTTC. The full variable domain, rest sourced from reference TRBV5-1 and TRBJ2-5, is KAGVTQTPRYLIKTRGQQVTLSCSPISGHRSVSWYQQTPGQGLQFLFEYFSETQRNKGNFPGRFSGRQFSNSRSEMNVSTLELGDSALYLCASSLMGLAGGGETQYFGPGTRLLVL.

The chain combines TRBV5-1 with TRBJ2-7, with 8 bases aligning to TRBD1. The germline gives CDR1 SGHRS, CDR2 YFSETQ. V lost 4 bases, J lost 0 bases, and 6 bases stayed unmatched. The CDR3 consists of 15 residues. The CDR3 coding sequence is TGCGCCAGCAGCCCCGGGACAGGATTCTCCTACGAGCAGTACTTC. As protein: CASSPGTGFSYEQYF.

This chain's CDR3 is CASSPRGSGSPRDEQFF. The CDR3 DNA sequence: TGTGCCAGCAGTCCTCGGGGTAGCGGGAGCCCCAGGGATGAGCAGTTCTTC. This chain links TRBV27 with TRBJ2-1; 9 bases map to TRBD2. Germline loops: CDR1 MNHEY, CDR2 SMNVEV (reference sequence). This CDR3 is built from 17 residues. The V gene end was trimmed by 5 bases and the J gene end by 8 bases; junction bases not matched to a gene: 16.

This rearrangement joins TRBV27 to TRBJ2-7, with 10 bases lining up with TRBD1. This CDR3 has 15 amino acids. The ends lost 4 bases at V and 5 bases at J; junction bases unmatched: 8. Germline-derived CDR1 and CDR2 are MNHEY and SMNVEV (reference sequence). The CDR3 here is CASSSARTGGNEQYF. DNA for the CDR3: TGTGCCAGCAGTTCCGCGAGGACAGGGGGTAACGAGCAGTACTTC.

The V call is TRBV7-2, the J call TRBJ1-1; 11 positions match TRBD1. The CDR3 is 14 residues long. J lost 11 bases, V lost 1 base, and 6 bases had no gene match. In germline, CDR1 is SGHTA, CDR2 FQGNSA. The DNA of the CDR3 is TGTGCCAGCAGCTTAGGAAGAGGGACAGGGGGGGCTTTCTTT. Amino acids: CASSLGRGTGGAFF.

This chain uses TRBV5-1 with TRBJ2-5; 11 nucleotides align to TRBD1. V lost 4 bases, J lost 4 bases, and 9 bases stayed unmatched. This CDR3 has 16 amino acids. Germline CDR1 is SGHRS and CDR2 is YFSETQ. CDR3 residues: CASSKGQGEEGETQYF. In nucleotides, the CDR3 is TGCGCCAGCAGCAAGGGACAGGGGGAGGAAGGAGAGACCCAGTACTTC.

This chain connects TRBV5-1 to TRBJ2-1; possible D gene TRBD1, 5 bases. From germline, CDR1 is SGHRS and CDR2 YFSETQ. CDR3 length equals 13 residues. Between the trimmed V and J ends, which lost 4 bases and 4 bases, there was a span of 9 bases. In DNA, the CDR3 is TGCGCCAGCAGCGAAGACAGTTACAATGAGCAGTTCTTC. As protein: CASSEDSYNEQFF.

V and J are TRBV5-4 and TRBJ2-4; TRBD1 is a possible D gene (5 bases). This CDR3 is built from 14 residues. Deletions cut 4 bases from V and 7 bases from J, with 15 bases between. Germline V lookup: CDR1 SGHNT, CDR2 YYREEE (reference sequence). The CDR3 sequence is CASSPGRQFNIQYF. CDR3 DNA: TGTGCCAGCAGCCCAGGGCGTCAGTTTAACATTCAGTACTTC. The full variable domain, rest sourced from reference TRBV5-4 and TRBJ2-4, is ETGVTQSPTHLIKTRGQQVTLRCSSQSGHNTVSWYQQALGQGPQFIFQYYREEENGRGNFPPRFSGLQFPNYSSELNVNALELDDSALYLCASSPGRQFNIQYFGAGTRLSVL.

In the case of this clone: One junction end does not reproduce the germline sequence, and a read error may be involved. The chain uses TRBV6-1 and TRBJ2-5, with a tentative D call TRBD1 (5 bases). The CDR3 runs to 14 residues. CDR1 MNHNS and CDR2 SASEGT come from the germline V gene. The DNA of the CDR3 is TGTGCCAGCAGCGAAGCCCAGGGCCAAGAGACCCAGTACTTC. Translating it yields CASSEAQGQETQYF.

The chain employs TRBV18 and TRBJ2-3; 9 positions match TRBD1. Trimming cost V 2 bases and J 4 bases; bases outside gene matches: 13. The CDR3 runs 18 residues. In germline, CDR1 is KGHSH, CDR2 LQKENI. The CDR3 DNA is TGTGCCAGCTCACCAAATCAGTTATCCGGGACAGGGCCAGATACGCAGTATTTT. It encodes CASSPNQLSGTGPDTQYF.

Only a few counts were recorded for this clone. The rearrangement uses TRBV27 and TRBJ1-1, with D tentatively TRBD1 (6 bases). The CDR3 loop spans 15 amino acids. Trimming took 5 bases from V and 2 from J, leaving 15 bases between them. CDR1 is MNHEY and CDR2 is SMNVEV in the germline V gene (reference sequence). The CDR3 here is CASSPDWGGNTEAFF. The DNA of the CDR3 is TGTGCCAGCAGTCCGGATTGGGGGGGCAACACTGAAGCTTTCTTT.

V is TRBV30 and J is TRBJ2-4, with D possibly matching TRBD1 (6 bases). This CDR3 spans 17 amino acids. Germline CDR1 GTSNPN, CDR2 SVGIG (reference sequence). Trimming removed 1 base at V and 3 bases at J, with 19 bases between. The DNA for the CDR3 is TGTGCCTGGAGTGGTTTACACGGGACAACTGTCAAAAACATTCAGTACTTC. This sequence encodes CAWSGLHGTTVKNIQYF.

The rearrangement joins TRBV19 to TRBJ1-3, with D tentatively TRBD1 (5 bases). This CDR3 has 15 residues. Germline V CDR1 and CDR2: LNHDA, SQIVND (reference sequence). V dropped 4 bases and J dropped 0 bases, with 10 bases sitting between them. CDR3 loop: CASSRGSYSGNTIYF. The CDR3 nucleotides are TGTGCCAGTAGTAGGGGCAGCTACTCTGGAAACACCATATATTTT.

This sequence joins TRBV10-2 and TRBJ2-2; TRBD2 matches at 10 bases. The CDR3 is 17 amino acids. V trimming: 1 base; J trimming: 1 base; junction bases outside the gene matches: 3. Germline-derived CDR1 and CDR2 are WSHSY and SAAADI. The CDR3 region is CASSELRLAGNTGELFF. For the CDR3, the DNA is TGCGCCAGCAGTGAGTTAAGACTAGCGGGGAACACCGGGGAGCTGTTTTTT.

As regards this clone: In the same sample, other DNA sequences code for this CDR3. The gene calls are TRBV28 and TRBJ1-5, with TRBD1 matching over 7 bases. Germline loops: CDR1 MDHEN, CDR2 SYDVKM. V dropped 5 bases and J dropped 6; count of bases not matched to a gene: 7. The CDR3 has 14 residues. The CDR3 nucleotides read TGTGCCAGCAGTCGAAATCAGGGGGTTCAGCCCCAGCATTTT. Protein sequence: CASSRNQGVQPQHF.

The chain is built from TRBV27 and TRBJ2-3; D is perhaps TRBD1 (5 bases). Germline V lookup: CDR1 MNHEY, CDR2 SMNVEV (reference sequence). Trimming took 5 bases from V and 4 from J, leaving 10 bases between them. This CDR3 is built from 13 residues. The CDR3 bases are TGTGCCAGCAGTATGCAGGGTTCAGATACGCAGTATTTT. It specifies CASSMQGSDTQYF.

The V gene is TRBV11-2, the J gene TRBJ2-1, with a possible D match to TRBD2 (7 bases). Germline CDR1 and CDR2: SGHAT and FQNNGV. The V end lost 4 bases, the J end lost 10 bases, and 32 bases lay between the germline ends. The length of the CDR3 is 19 residues. CDR3 in DNA: TGTGCCAGCAGCTACCGGGGAAATAGGATCGGGGGGCCTAGCGGCGAGCAGTTCTTC. Amino acid sequence: CASSYRGNRIGGPSGEQFF.

Notes on this clone: Other DNA sequences in this sample translate to the same CDR3. V usage is TRBV6-1 and J usage is TRBJ2-6; 8 bases align to TRBD1. In germline, CDR1 is MNHNS, CDR2 SASEGT. J lost 2 bases, V lost 4 bases, and 4 bases had no gene match. CDR3 length equals 16 residues. The CDR3 region is CASSAQGAAGANVLTF. In DNA form, the CDR3 reads TGTGCCAGCAGTGCCCAGGGGGCGGCTGGGGCCAACGTCCTGACTTTC.

The chain combines TRBV6-1 with TRBJ1-2, with 7 positions matching TRBD1. The J segment lost 2 bases and the V segment lost 6 bases, leaving 6 bases of the junction unmatched. Germline-derived CDR1 and CDR2 are MNHNS and SASEGT. The CDR3 loop spans 14 amino acids. Here the CDR3 DNA reads TGTGCCAGCAGCACCGGGACAGCCAACTATGGCTACACCTTC. It codes for CASSTGTANYGYTF.

The chain links TRBV28 to TRBJ1-5; D uncertain. The CDR3 loop spans 15 amino acids. The germline gives CDR1 MDHEN, CDR2 SYDVKM. Trimming shortened V by 10 bases and J by 0 bases, and 16 bases separated the two germline ends. The CDR3 protein is CATLWVQASNQPQHF. Here the CDR3 DNA reads TGTGCCACCTTGTGGGTGCAGGCTAGCAATCAGCCCCAGCATTTT.

For this clone: Distinct nucleotide sequences in the sample also encode this CDR3. This chain links TRBV19 with TRBJ2-7, with D perhaps matching TRBD2 (6 bases). The germline V gene has CDR1 LNHDA and CDR2 SQIVND (reference sequence). The CDR3 extends over 13 amino acids. V lost 3 bases to trimming and J lost 7 bases, with 13 bases between them. The CDR3 DNA reads as TGTGCCAGTAGTATTGGAGGGATCTATGAGCAGTACTTC. It translates to CASSIGGIYEQYF.

This clone was observed a few times. This rearrangement joins TRBV10-2 to TRBJ2-5; 9 nucleotides line up with TRBD1. V was pared by 3 bases and J by 4 bases, with 0 bases of the junction left unmatched. Germline-derived CDR1 and CDR2 are WSHSY and SAAADI. This CDR3 spans 13 amino acids. The CDR3 sequence: CASSEQGAETQYF. CDR3 nucleotides: TGCGCCAGCAGTGAACAGGGGGCAGAGACCCAGTACTTC.

This chain connects TRBV7-9 to TRBJ1-2, with D perhaps TRBD1 (5 bases). Per germline, CDR1 SEHNR and CDR2 FQNEAQ (reference sequence). This CDR3 contains 12 residues. Trimming removed 1 base from V and 5 bases from J, with 5 bases in between. Here the CDR3 reads CASSLEGYGYTF. The CDR3 DNA reads TGTGCCAGCAGCTTAGAGGGGTATGGCTACACCTTC.

The chain is built from TRBV2 and TRBJ2-1, with D perhaps TRBD2 (6 bases). This CDR3 has 17 residues. V lost 8 bases to trimming and J lost 8 bases, with 28 bases between them. CDR1 is SNHLY and CDR2 is FYNNEI in the germline V gene. The CDR3 DNA sequence: TGTGCCAGCGGGCGCCACGTTAGCGGAGTCGAATCGGATGAGCAGTTCTTC. It specifies CASGRHVSGVESDEQFF. Based on the CDR3 plus reference TRBV2 and TRBJ2-1, the full variable domain is EPEVTQTPSHQVTQMGQEVILRCVPISNHLYFYWYRQILGQKVEFLVSFYNNEISEKSEIFDDQFSVERPDGSNFTLKIRSTKLEDSAMYFCASGRHVSGVESDEQFFGPGTRLTVL.

The chain uses TRBV19 and TRBJ2-7; D might be TRBD1 (7 bases). This CDR3 is 15 amino acids long. Germline assignment: CDR1 LNHDA and CDR2 SQIVND (reference sequence). The V and J ends lost 6 bases and 3 bases respectively, with 18 bases between them. The CDR3 DNA sequence: TGTGCCAGTAGGGGGGTGAGGCAGGGGGGCTACGAGCAGTACTTC. Amino acids: CASRGVRQGGYEQYF.

The chain is built from TRBV27 and TRBJ1-2, with TRBD1 matching 7 bases. This CDR3 is built from 13 residues. The V and J ends lost 5 bases and 4 bases, in that order; junction bases with no gene match: 4. Germline-derived CDR1 and CDR2 are MNHEY and SMNVEV (reference sequence). The CDR3 here is CASSARQGYGYTF. The CDR3 nucleotides are TGTGCCAGCAGTGCCAGACAGGGCTATGGCTACACCTTC.